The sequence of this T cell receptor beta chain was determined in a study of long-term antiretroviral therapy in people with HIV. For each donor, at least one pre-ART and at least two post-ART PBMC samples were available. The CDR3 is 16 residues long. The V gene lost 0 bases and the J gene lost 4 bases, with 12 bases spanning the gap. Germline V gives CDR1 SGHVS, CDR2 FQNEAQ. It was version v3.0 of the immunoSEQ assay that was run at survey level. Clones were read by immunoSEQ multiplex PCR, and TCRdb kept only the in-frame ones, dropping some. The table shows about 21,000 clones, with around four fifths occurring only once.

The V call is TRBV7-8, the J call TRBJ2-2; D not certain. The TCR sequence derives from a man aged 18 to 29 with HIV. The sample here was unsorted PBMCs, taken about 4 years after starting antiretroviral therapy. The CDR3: CASSLALRYSTGELFF. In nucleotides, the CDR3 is TGTGCCAGCAGCTTAGCGCTTAGGTATAGCACCGGGGAGCTGTTTTTT.